This section outlines one TCR beta chain sequence together with its context. Its antigen is unknown. These data belong to a study of T-cell reconstitution after alpha-beta-depleted transplantation in children. Molecular barcoding with unique molecular identifiers was used for the TCRbeta library. One entry per CDR3 protein results from TCRdb running MiXCR on the PCR reads. This sample has some 78,000 distinct CDR3 sequences, with 14% found just once. Broader study findings: Fresh T-cell production supplied most of the T-cell counts and diversity seen one year after transplant. Surviving recipient T cells and thymic progenitors produced the high day-60 TCRbeta diversity seen in some patients. At around two months after transplant, the alpha-beta T cells were reportedly derived from several hundred expanded clones that came from non-depleted graft cells.

Germline assignment: CDR1 WSHSY and CDR2 SAAADI. This CDR3 contains 11 residues. V was clipped by 1 base and J by 5 bases, with 2 bases between them. The sequencing here drew on PBMCs, mostly from graft donor cells, taken 180 days after TCRalphabeta/CD19-depleted stem cell transplant. The chain joins TRBV10-2 to TRBJ2-5; no clear D gene. The TCR comes from a male patient between 2 and 10 years old who had a stem cell transplant for acute lymphoblastic leukemia, so the T cells may come from the graft donor. The CDR3: CASSEWETQYF. The CDR3 nucleotides read TGCGCCAGCAGTGAGTGGGAGACCCAGTACTTC.